These 19 T cell receptor beta chains were all obtained from the same sample, sequenced in a study of siplizumab effects on memory and regulatory T cells. Profiling relied on immunoSEQ multiplex PCR, and the TCRdb table lists in-frame clones only, not all of them. The table lists 90,000 to 130,000 clones, approximately 92% of them singletons. The sequenced material came from CD4+ T cells sorted from blood. The receptors originated from a human donor in good health.

The rearrangement joins TRBV6-5 to TRBJ1-1; no reliable D call. Trimming took 2 bases from V and 4 from J, leaving 11 bases between them. The CDR3 sequence is 14 residues long. Germline V lookup: CDR1 MNHEY, CDR2 SVGAGI. CDR3 bases: TGTGCCAGCAGTTACGGGCAGTCGGGCACTGAAGCTTTCTTT. Translation gives CASSYGQSGTEAFF.

The V gene is TRBV6-4, the J gene TRBJ1-2; the match to TRBD1 covers 7 bases. Germline V gives CDR1 MRHNA, CDR2 SNTAGT. Trimming took 6 bases from V and 3 from J; bases not matched to a gene: 10. This CDR3 has 15 amino acids. CDR3 DNA: TGTGCCAGCAGGACAGGGTACTGGAGTCACTATGGCTACACCTTC. Protein: CASRTGYWSHYGYTF.

The chain links TRBV14 to TRBJ2-5; D gene uncertain. V lost 0 bases, J lost 2 bases, and 10 bases lay in between. Germline V gives CDR1 SGHDN, CDR2 FVKESK. The CDR3 sequence is 15 residues long. CDR3 nucleotide sequence: TGTGCCAGCAGCCAAGATGGACGACAACAAGAGACCCAGTACTTC. This translates into CASSQDGRQQETQYF.

V usage is TRBV2 and J usage is TRBJ2-2, with 11 bases lining up with TRBD2. CDR3 length: 15 amino acids. V was pared by 5 bases and J by 7 bases, with 6 bases of the junction left unmatched. The V gene's germline CDR1 is SNHLY and CDR2 FYNNEI. This chain's CDR3 is CASSLLAGVIGELFF. CDR3 coding DNA: TGTGCCAGCAGTTTACTAGCGGGAGTAATCGGGGAGCTGTTTTTT.

The chain employs TRBV21-1 and TRBJ1-2. TRBV21-1 is a pseudogene. This CDR3 comprises 12 residues. The CDR3 sequence: CASSKGGYGYTF. CDR3 nucleotides: TGTGCCAGCAGCAAAGGAGGCTATGGCTACACCTTC.

This chain links TRBV9 with TRBJ1-1, with a weak D call TRBD1 (6 bases). This CDR3 contains 16 residues. The ends were cut back, 4 bases at V and 4 bases at J, with 20 bases in the middle. The V gene's germline CDR1 is SGDLS and CDR2 YYNGEE. The CDR3 protein is CASSISTGNLGTEAFF. In DNA, the CDR3 is TGTGCCAGCAGCATATCTACAGGGAACCTGGGCACTGAAGCTTTCTTT.

The chain links TRBV10-3 to TRBJ1-6; 9 bases agree with TRBD1. The CDR3 totals 16 residues. Germline V gives CDR1 ENHRY, CDR2 SYGVKD. V was pared by 3 bases and J by 6 bases, with 6 bases of the junction left unmatched. CDR3 region: CAISDPGQGLNSPLHF. The CDR3 DNA follows: TGTGCCATCAGTGATCCGGGACAGGGACTTAATTCACCCCTCCACTTT.

The chain couples TRBV19 to TRBJ1-5; perhaps TRBD1 as D (6 bases). The CDR3 contains 15 residues. Between the trimmed V and J ends, which lost 6 bases and 5 bases, there was a span of 17 bases. Germline V gene data show CDR1 as LNHDA and CDR2 as SQIVND (reference sequence). The CDR3 DNA sequence: TGTGCCAGTAGGCCAGAAACCGGGGGCTATCAGCCCCAGCATTTT. Protein: CASRPETGGYQPQHF.

The chain has TRBV5-6 and TRBJ1-2; D uncertain. The CDR3 is 15 residues long. V lost 4 bases and J lost 3, with 16 bases in between. CDR1 is SGHDT and CDR2 is YYEEEE in the germline V gene. The CDR3 sequence is CASSTGLAVYYGYTF. The CDR3 DNA sequence: TGTGCCAGCAGCACTGGCCTGGCGGTCTACTATGGCTACACCTTC.

This clone was found once. The V gene is TRBV5-4, the J gene TRBJ2-7; D might be TRBD2 (5 bases). Germline values: CDR1 SGHNT, CDR2 YYREEE (reference sequence). Trimming cost V 4 bases and J 5 bases, with 13 bases left between them. This CDR3 region has 13 residues. CDR3 region: CASSPEGRDEQYF. The CDR3, as DNA: TGTGCCAGCAGCCCAGAGGGTCGAGACGAGCAGTACTTC.

The V and J genes are TRBV10-3 and TRBJ2-3; TRBD2 aligns across 12 bases. The ends lost 4 bases at V and 0 bases at J; junction bases unmatched: 2. Per the germline V gene, CDR1 is ENHRY and CDR2 is SYGVKD. The CDR3 totals 16 residues. Written as DNA, the CDR3 is TGTGCCATCAGTGCTAGCGGGAGGGGGAGCACAGATACGCAGTATTTT. Its translation is CAISASGRGSTDTQYF.

The chain combines TRBV29-1 with TRBJ1-2, with no clear D. The CDR3 runs to 10 residues. V gave up 6 bases and J gave up 8 bases, with 10 bases separating them. Germline CDR1 SQVTM, CDR2 ANQGSEA. The CDR3 reads CSVQEKGYTF. For the CDR3, the DNA is TGCAGCGTCCAGGAGAAGGGCTACACCTTC.

V and J are TRBV11-2 and TRBJ2-3, with D perhaps TRBD1 (5 bases). The CDR3 loop spans 15 amino acids. V was trimmed by 1 base and J by 4 bases, leaving 12 bases between them. Germline V gene sequence: CDR1 SGHAT, CDR2 FQNNGV. CDR3 protein: CASSLGQQAADTQYF. CDR3 DNA sequence: TGTGCCAGCAGCTTAGGACAGCAAGCTGCAGATACGCAGTATTTT.

This chain connects TRBV11-3 to TRBJ2-3, with TRBD2 matching 7 bases. CDR3 length: 15 amino acids. With V trimmed by 1 base and J by 4 bases, 5 bases remained unmatched. Germline CDR1 and CDR2: SGHNT and YENEEA. The CDR3 reads CASSLGGGSADTQYF. DNA of the CDR3: TGTGCCAGCAGCTTAGGGGGCGGGAGCGCAGATACGCAGTATTTT. Drawing the rest from reference TRBV11-3 and TRBJ2-3, the complete variable domain is EAGVVQSPRYKIIEKKQPVAFWCNPISGHNTLYWYLQNLGQGPELLIRYENEEAVDDSQLPKDRFSAERLKGVDSTLKIQPAELGDSAVYLCASSLGGGSADTQYFGPGTRLTVL.

V is TRBV9 and J is TRBJ2-3, with D perhaps given as TRBD1 or TRBD2 (5 bases each). Trimming took off 4 bases at V and 5 bases at J, with 20 bases between the two ends. The CDR3 extends over 16 amino acids. The germline V gene has CDR1 SGDLS and CDR2 YYNGEE. The chain's CDR3 is CASSPRRDATKDTQYF. The CDR3 nucleotides are TGTGCCAGCAGCCCACGCCGGGACGCTACGAAAGATACGCAGTATTTT. Looking up the rest from reference TRBV9 and TRBJ2-3 gives the full variable domain: DSGVTQTPKHLITATGQRVTLRCSPRSGDLSVYWYQQSLDQGLQFLIQYYNGEERAKGNILERFSAQQFPDLHSELNLSSLELGDSALYFCASSPRRDATKDTQYFGPGTRLTVL.

This sequence joins TRBV6-1 and TRBJ1-2; D is unresolved. V was trimmed by 1 base and J by 8 bases, leaving 11 bases between them. This CDR3 comprises 13 residues. From germline, CDR1 is MNHNS and CDR2 SASEGT. This CDR3 reads CASSEVGRRGYTF. In nucleotides, the CDR3 is TGTGCCAGCAGTGAAGTGGGCAGAAGGGGCTACACCTTC.

The chain links TRBV5-1 to TRBJ2-1; D uncertain. CDR1 is SGHRS and CDR2 is YFSETQ in the germline V gene. This CDR3 has 16 residues. Trimming took 2 bases from V and 7 from J, leaving 19 bases between them. This CDR3 reads CASSFLLAVGRNEQFF. The CDR3 DNA is TGCGCCAGCAGCTTCCTTCTTGCGGTTGGCCGTAATGAGCAGTTCTTC.

Only one count was recorded for this clone. The chain employs TRBV6-5 and TRBJ1-4; D call uncertain. Trimming left V 0 bases short and J 8 bases short, with 10 bases between. The CDR3 is 14 amino acids. Germline V gene sequence: CDR1 MNHEY, CDR2 SVGAGI. The CDR3 sequence: CASSYSGTAEKLFF. The CDR3 region has the DNA TGTGCCAGCAGTTACTCGGGCACCGCCGAAAAACTGTTTTTT.

The chain couples TRBV15 to TRBJ2-3; D may correspond to TRBD1 or TRBD2 (5 bases each). The V gene lost 0 bases and the J gene lost 4 bases, with 14 bases spanning the gap. CDR1 and CDR2 from the germline V gene are LNHNV and YYDKDF (reference sequence). This CDR3 region has 16 residues. This CDR3 reads CATSRDGQGASDTQYF. CDR3 nucleotide sequence: TGTGCCACCAGCAGAGATGGGCAGGGAGCATCAGATACGCAGTATTTT.